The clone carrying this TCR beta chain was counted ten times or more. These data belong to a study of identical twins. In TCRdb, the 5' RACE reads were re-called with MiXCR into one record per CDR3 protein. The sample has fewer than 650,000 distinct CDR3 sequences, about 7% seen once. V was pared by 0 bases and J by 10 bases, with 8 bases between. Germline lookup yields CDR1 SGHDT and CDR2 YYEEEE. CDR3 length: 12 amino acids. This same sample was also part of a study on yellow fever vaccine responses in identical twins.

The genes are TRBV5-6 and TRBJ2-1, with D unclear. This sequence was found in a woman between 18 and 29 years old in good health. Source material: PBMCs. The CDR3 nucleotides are TGTGCCAGCAGCTTGGCCACAAGGGAGCAGTTCTTC. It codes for CASSLATREQFF.